These 13 T cell receptor beta chains came from one sample sequenced in a study of type 1 regulatory T cells. TCRdb called the reads again in MiXCR, with one record for every CDR3 protein. The sample lists about 65,000 distinct CDR3 sequences; almost 50% were seen once. No antigens are known for them. The sequenced sample was cultured non-Tr1 T cells, either the whole culture or a sorted T cell fraction (not recorded which). The receptors stem from a human donor in good health.

This clonotype was counted once. One end of the junction does not line up with germline, which may come from a read error. This chain links TRBV29-1 with TRBJ1-1; 7 positions match TRBD1. The CDR3 consists of 11 residues. Germline V gene lookup returns CDR1 SQVTM and CDR2 ANQGSEA. CDR3 coding DNA: TGCAGCGTACAGGGGAACGCTGAAGCTTTCTTT. The encoded protein is CSVQGNAEAFF.

The V gene is TRBV5-1, the J gene TRBJ1-4; D perhaps matches TRBD1 (5 bases). The germline V and J ends were trimmed by 7 bases and 8 bases, with 18 bases remaining between them. The V gene's germline CDR1 is SGHRS and CDR2 YFSETQ. The CDR3 is 14 residues long. This CDR3 reads CASSWRGGGEKLFF. The CDR3, as DNA: TGCGCCAGCTCCTGGCGTGGGGGAGGCGAAAAACTGTTTTTT.

This clonotype showed up just a few times. This chain connects TRBV9 to TRBJ2-3; TRBD1 might be the D (8 bases). Germline values: CDR1 SGDLS, CDR2 YYNGEE. The CDR3 length is 16 residues. The germline V and J ends were trimmed by 4 bases and 3 bases, with 18 bases remaining between them. CDR3 in DNA: TGTGCCAGCAGCTTTACAGGGGGAGGGAGAACAGATACGCAGTATTTT. Protein: CASSFTGGGRTDTQYF. The whole variable domain, filled in from reference TRBV9 and TRBJ2-3, reads DSGVTQTPKHLITATGQRVTLRCSPRSGDLSVYWYQQSLDQGLQFLIQYYNGEERAKGNILERFSAQQFPDLHSELNLSSLELGDSALYFCASSFTGGGRTDTQYFGPGTRLTVL.

This clonotype turned up a few times. The chain is built from TRBV11-2 and TRBJ2-1, with 8 bases aligning to TRBD1. The germline V gene encodes CDR1 SGHAT and CDR2 FQNNGV. The V segment lost 5 bases and the J segment 5 bases; nucleotides outside the gene matches: 8. The CDR3 is made up of 15 amino acids. CDR3 DNA: TGTGCCAGCAGCCCCGGACAGGGTGTAAACAATGAGCAGTTCTTC. Encoded protein: CASSPGQGVNNEQFF.

The genes are TRBV5-6 and TRBJ1-6; 7 bases align to TRBD1. There are 15 residues in the CDR3. Germline values: CDR1 SGHDT, CDR2 YYEEEE. V lost 3 bases, J lost 7 bases, and 7 bases stayed unmatched. CDR3 sequence (DNA): TGTGCCAGCAGCTCGTCCTTGGACAGGAATTCACCCCTCCACTTT. Translated: CASSSSLDRNSPLHF.

This clonotype was seen only a few times. The chain recombines TRBV2 with TRBJ2-7; D is ambiguous. Germline loops: CDR1 SNHLY, CDR2 FYNNEI. The V end lost 4 bases, the J end lost 5 bases, and 18 bases lay between the germline ends. The CDR3 spans 15 residues. CDR3 sequence: CASSADARQRNEQYF. Written as DNA, the CDR3 is TGTGCCAGCAGTGCGGACGCCCGCCAAAGGAACGAGCAGTACTTC.

V gene TRBV7-2 combines with J gene TRBJ1-1; D not certain. There are 13 residues in the CDR3. In germline, CDR1 is SGHTA, CDR2 FQGNSA. Trimming cost V 1 base and J 7 bases, with 10 bases left between them. This CDR3 is CASSLVLLGEAFF. The DNA of the CDR3 is TGTGCCAGCAGCTTAGTCTTGTTGGGTGAAGCTTTCTTT.

The chain links TRBV5-6 to TRBJ1-3; a possible D gene is TRBD1 (5 bases). This CDR3 contains 15 residues. V lost 0 bases and J lost 0, with 7 bases in between. Germline V CDR1 and CDR2: SGHDT, YYEEEE. As DNA, the CDR3 is TGTGCCAGCAGCTTGGCACAGGTCTCTGGAAACACCATATATTTT. It yields the protein CASSLAQVSGNTIYF.

V and J are TRBV4-1 and TRBJ1-1; D is uncertain. This CDR3 region has 15 residues. V shed 1 base and J shed 1 base, with 10 bases lying between them. Germline assignment: CDR1 MGHRA and CDR2 YSYEKL. In DNA, the CDR3 is TGCGCCAGCAGCCAAGTGATCACGGGGAACACTGAAGCTTTCTTT. This gives the protein CASSQVITGNTEAFF.

This clonotype was recorded a few times. V and J are TRBV9 and TRBJ2-1; no definite D call. This CDR3 is built from 14 residues. Germline V CDR1 and CDR2: SGDLS, YYNGEE. Trimming pared 0 bases from V and 9 bases from J, leaving 13 bases between. This CDR3 is CASSVGRVPGEQFF. As DNA, the CDR3 is TGTGCCAGCAGCGTAGGGCGAGTTCCCGGTGAGCAGTTCTTC.

This clonotype was seen a handful of times. V usage is TRBV4-2 and J usage is TRBJ2-6, with D possibly TRBD2 on 5 matching bases. Germline V gene sequence: CDR1 LGHNA, CDR2 YNFKEQ. Trimming removed 0 bases from V and 1 base from J, with 16 bases in between. The CDR3 runs 19 residues. CDR3 sequence (DNA): TGTGCCAGCAGCCAAGATCTTAACGGGGAACCGTCTGGGGCCAACGTCCTGACTTTC. It codes for CASSQDLNGEPSGANVLTF.

This clonotype was seen more than once but under ten times. This rearrangement joins TRBV12-3 or TRBV12-4 to TRBJ2-7; D is possibly TRBD1 or TRBD2 (7 bases each). Trimming took 6 bases from V and 7 from J, leaving 25 bases between them. This CDR3 comprises 16 residues. CDR3 in amino acids: CASSPRGGGSRGEQYF. Written as DNA, the CDR3 is TGTGCCAGCAGCCCCAGGGGGGGGGGCAGTCGGGGGGAGCAGTACTTC.

The chain joins TRBV27 to TRBJ2-3; 8 bases fit TRBD2. From germline, CDR1 is MNHEY and CDR2 SMNVEV (reference sequence). V shed 4 bases, J shed 2 bases, and the junction held 8 bases outside the gene matches. This CDR3 contains 16 residues. The CDR3 reads CASSWRGDHLTDTQYF. The CDR3 coding sequence is TGTGCCAGCAGTTGGCGGGGGGATCACCTCACAGATACGCAGTATTTT.